This TCR beta chain was found in a study of blood T cells in healthy people across ages. Background on the study: For every two T cells, template switching captured about one barcoded beta molecule. Whole-study findings and limits: A roughly linear fall in TCR beta diversity per million T cells was seen with increasing age.

The CDR3 length is 15 residues. Germline V lookup: CDR1 SGHTA, CDR2 FQGNSA. Trimming took 5 bases from V and 4 from J, leaving 18 bases between them. Concerning this clonotype: What it binds is not known.

Combining a sample-barcoded 5' primer with a J-beta primer mix, a second PCR ran for roughly 7 to 12 cycles. Via MiXCR, TCRdb re-called the 5' RACE reads, giving one row per CDR3 protein. The sample contains approximately 1,100,000 distinct CDR3 sequences, 45% of which appear only once. The sequenced material came from blood. The sequence was collected from a woman aged 55-70 years in good health. The chain recombines TRBV7-2 with TRBJ2-7; D unclear. This CDR3 is CASSPGPVGRYEQYF. The CDR3 DNA reads TGTGCCAGCAGCCCCGGGCCGGTAGGGCGGTACGAGCAGTACTTC.